These 25 T cell receptor beta chains originate from one sample sequenced in a study of shared clonotypes between healthy human individuals. The method was immunoSEQ multiplex PCR; TCRdb's version includes in-frame clones alone and lacks a portion of them. The table includes approximately 2,200,000 clones, approximately 94% detected once. Naive CD8 cells lacked CD45RO, underwent positive selection for CCR7 and left out terminally differentiated effector memory CD45RA+ cells. The specimen was naive CD8+ T cells from PBMCs. The source is a man between 18 and 29 years old in good health. Some clones in this sample may be carry-over from other donors' samples.

The chain carries TRBV10-3 and TRBJ1-2, with a weak D call TRBD1 (5 bases). The CDR3 consists of 13 residues. Germline V gene lookup returns CDR1 ENHRY and CDR2 SYGVKD. The V end lost 6 bases, the J end lost 6 bases, and 14 bases lay between the germline ends. The CDR3 here is CAISEGLGHGYTF. CDR3 in DNA: TGTGCCATCAGCGAGGGGTTGGGCCATGGCTACACCTTC.

In the case of this clone: The sample carries other DNA sequences with the same CDR3. As DNA, the CDR3 is TGTGCCAGCAGCGCCTCCGGGACGGATTACGAGCAGTACTTC. Protein sequence: CASSASGTDYEQYF. The chain recombines TRBV9 with TRBJ2-7; D may correspond to TRBD1 or TRBD2 (5 bases each). The CDR3 runs to 14 residues. Per the germline V gene, CDR1 is SGDLS and CDR2 is YYNGEE. V dropped 3 bases and J dropped 4 bases, with 14 bases sitting between them.

The V gene is TRBV6-5, the J gene TRBJ2-1, with D perhaps TRBD2 (6 bases). The germline V and J ends were trimmed by 0 bases and 2 bases, with 11 bases remaining between them. The germline gives CDR1 MNHEY, CDR2 SVGAGI. CDR3 length: 16 residues. For the CDR3, the DNA is TGTGCCAGCAGTTACTCGGAGGGGAGACCCTACAATGAGCAGTTCTTC. It is translated as CASSYSEGRPYNEQFF.

The chain recombines TRBV6-5 with TRBJ2-1; D is unclear. The CDR3 extends over 11 amino acids. Trimming stripped 8 bases from V and 9 bases from J, with 11 bases between. CDR1 and CDR2 (germline): MNHEY, SVGAGI. CDR3 nucleotide sequence: TGTGCCAGCGGGCTTCTGCGTGAGCAGTTCTTC. Encoded protein: CASGLLREQFF.

The chain has TRBV7-9 and TRBJ1-4; D possibly corresponds to TRBD1 (5 bases). Trimming took 5 bases from V and 5 from J, leaving 24 bases between them. Germline V CDR1 and CDR2: SEHNR, FQNEAQ (reference sequence). The length of the CDR3 is 18 residues. The CDR3 protein is CASSPGPRRGDDNEKLFF. The CDR3 region has the DNA TGTGCCAGCAGCCCAGGCCCTAGGCGAGGGGATGACAATGAAAAACTGTTTTTT.

V gene TRBV6-5 combines with J gene TRBJ2-7, with TRBD2 as a possible D gene (6 bases). Trimming took 5 bases from V and 0 from J, leaving 11 bases between them. Germline V gene data show CDR1 as MNHEY and CDR2 as SVGAGI. The CDR3 has 14 amino acids. Written as DNA, the CDR3 is TGTGCCAGCAGTGGGGTAGCGGACTCCTACGAGCAGTACTTC. Its protein is CASSGVADSYEQYF.

The chain links TRBV29-1 to TRBJ1-1, with 9 positions matching TRBD1. The ends lost 4 bases at V and 4 bases at J; junction bases unmatched: 10. The CDR3 sequence is 15 residues long. In germline, CDR1 is SQVTM, CDR2 ANQGSEA. The CDR3: CSVAGQGPTGTEAFF. In DNA form, the CDR3 reads TGCAGCGTTGCCGGACAGGGGCCGACGGGCACTGAAGCTTTCTTT. Looking up the rest from reference TRBV29-1 and TRBJ1-1 gives the full variable domain: SAVISQKPSRDICQRGTSLTIQCQVDSQVTMMFWYRQQPGQSLTLIATANQGSEATYESGFVIDKFPISRPNLTFSTLTVSNMSPEDSSIYLCSVAGQGPTGTEAFFGQGTRLTVV.

The chain carries TRBV6-6 and TRBJ2-7; 8 bases agree with TRBD2. After removal of 6 bases from V and 3 bases from J, the junction contained 7 bases not matched to a gene. The CDR3 contains 14 residues. The V gene's germline CDR1 is MNHNY and CDR2 SVGAGI (reference sequence). In DNA form, the CDR3 reads TGTGCCAGCAGCCCCCTGGCGGGAGGCTACGAGCAGTACTTC. This encodes CASSPLAGGYEQYF.

This chain connects TRBV27 to TRBJ1-1; D is unclear. Trimming pared 2 bases from V and 0 bases from J, leaving 10 bases between. Per the germline V gene, CDR1 is MNHEY and CDR2 is SMNVEV (reference sequence). The CDR3 is made up of 15 amino acids. In DNA, the CDR3 is TGTGCCAGCAGTTTAGGACGGTTCATGAACACTGAAGCTTTCTTT. This sequence encodes CASSLGRFMNTEAFF.

This clone appeared once. The chain carries TRBV6-5 and TRBJ2-2, with D perhaps assigned TRBD1 or TRBD2 (5 bases each). Germline loops: CDR1 MNHEY, CDR2 SVGAGI. This CDR3 spans 14 amino acids. Trimming took 6 bases from V and 10 from J, leaving 18 bases between them. The CDR3 DNA reads TGTGCCAGCAGCCCTAGGACACTAGTATCGGAGCTGTTTTTT. Encoded protein: CASSPRTLVSELFF.

The chain couples TRBV27 to TRBJ2-1; D ambiguous. V lost 3 bases to trimming and J lost 0 bases, with 9 bases between them. Germline CDR1 MNHEY, CDR2 SMNVEV (reference sequence). The CDR3 contains 15 residues. CDR3 DNA sequence: TGTGCCAGCAGTTTCCAGTTCACCTCCTACAATGAGCAGTTCTTC. This gives the protein CASSFQFTSYNEQFF.

V gene TRBV10-3 combines with J gene TRBJ2-2; the D is unclear. The germline gives CDR1 ENHRY, CDR2 SYGVKD. Trimming removed 0 bases at V and 10 bases at J, with 12 bases between. CDR3 length: 14 residues. The CDR3 DNA is TGTGCCATCAGTGAGTCGAGTCCTAGTATGGAGCTGTTTTTT. Translating gives CAISESSPSMELFF.

The chain employs TRBV27 and TRBJ1-5, with 7 nucleotides matching TRBD1. CDR1 MNHEY and CDR2 SMNVEV come from the germline V gene (reference sequence). The ends lost 5 bases at V and 5 bases at J; junction bases unmatched: 3. The CDR3 covers 13 residues. CDR3: CASSLTGDQPQHF. CDR3 nucleotides: TGTGCCAGCAGTCTAACAGGGGATCAGCCCCAGCATTTT.

The rearrangement joins TRBV6-4 to TRBJ2-1; D not certain. Trimming took 2 bases from V and 4 from J, leaving 18 bases between them. The CDR3 extends over 17 amino acids. CDR1 is MRHNA, CDR2 SNTAGT, per germline. The CDR3 DNA reads as TGTGCCAGCAGTGACCGAGTCTCCATACCCAATTACAATGAGCAGTTCTTC. It codes for CASSDRVSIPNYNEQFF.

The genes are TRBV7-9 and TRBJ2-2; D unresolved. Germline V lookup: CDR1 SEHNR, CDR2 FQNEAQ (reference sequence). V shed 4 bases and J shed 1 base, with 10 bases lying between them. This CDR3 is built from 15 residues. The CDR3 loop is CASSSPDGNTGELFF. The CDR3 DNA reads as TGTGCCAGCAGCTCCCCGGACGGGAACACCGGGGAGCTGTTTTTT.

This clone showed up just a few times. V gene TRBV5-8 combines with J gene TRBJ2-1; TRBD2 matches at 7 bases. CDR1 is SGHTS and CDR2 is YDEGEE in the germline V gene. V was clipped by 1 base and J by 3 bases; unmatched bases: 4. The CDR3 totals 15 residues. The CDR3: CASSLWASGYNEQFF. CDR3 in DNA: TGTGCCAGCAGCTTGTGGGCTAGCGGCTACAATGAGCAGTTCTTC.

This clone appeared a single time. The chain uses TRBV7-2 and TRBJ1-3; 7 nucleotides match TRBD1. CDR1 and CDR2 (germline): SGHTA, FQGNSA. V trimming: 1 base; J trimming: 8 bases; junction bases outside the gene matches: 5. This CDR3 region has 14 residues. The CDR3 reads CASSLGQGRYTIYF. In DNA, the CDR3 is TGTGCCAGCAGCTTAGGACAGGGTCGGTACACCATATATTTT.

Note on this clone: Other DNA sequences from this sample encode an identical CDR3 as well. This chain's CDR3 is CASSYSVGAYEQYF. The CDR3 DNA is TGTGCCAGCAGTTACTCGGTAGGGGCCTACGAGCAGTACTTC. This chain links TRBV6-6 with TRBJ2-7; D may be TRBD1 (5 bases). Germline CDR1 reads MNHNY; CDR2 reads SVGAGI (reference sequence). This CDR3 is 14 amino acids long. V was cut by 0 bases and J by 2 bases, with 8 bases left in between.

This clone was detected only a few times. This chain uses TRBV27 with TRBJ1-2, with D possibly being TRBD1 (5 bases). V lost 3 bases and J 8 bases, leaving 13 bases between the germline ends. CDR1 and CDR2 (germline): MNHEY, SMNVEV (reference sequence). This CDR3 region has 13 residues. The CDR3 sequence is CASSLGPTGGYTF. CDR3 coding DNA: TGTGCCAGCAGTTTGGGGCCCACTGGAGGCTACACCTTC.

V gene TRBV5-6 combines with J gene TRBJ2-1; D uncertain. This CDR3 is built from 12 residues. Trimming stripped 4 bases from V and 4 bases from J, with 6 bases between. Germline V gene sequence: CDR1 SGHDT, CDR2 YYEEEE. The CDR3 here is CASSAQYNEQFF. CDR3 nucleotides: TGTGCCAGCAGCGCCCAATACAATGAGCAGTTCTTC.

This chain uses TRBV6-5 with TRBJ2-1, with 7 bases fitting TRBD2. The CDR3 sequence is 14 residues long. Germline CDR1 and CDR2: MNHEY and SVGAGI. The trim removed 6 bases at V and 5 bases at J, leaving 7 bases unmatched. The CDR3 DNA sequence: TGTGCCAGCAGCCCCGGGACTACCAACAATGAGCAGTTCTTC. As protein: CASSPGTTNNEQFF.

As to this clone: At the DNA level, this CDR3 is encoded by other sequences in the same sample as well. V and J are TRBV6-5 and TRBJ1-5; D is ambiguous. CDR3 size: 13 residues. Per germline, CDR1 MNHEY and CDR2 SVGAGI. The V end was cut by 4 bases, the J end by 4 bases, with 8 bases between. The CDR3 reads CASSLQSNQPQHF. For the CDR3, the DNA is TGTGCCAGCAGTTTACAGAGTAATCAGCCCCAGCATTTT.

This sequence joins TRBV6-5 and TRBJ1-4; D not certain. V lost 0 bases, J lost 5 bases, and 10 bases lay in between. The CDR3 has 15 residues. CDR1 is MNHEY, CDR2 SVGAGI, per germline. The CDR3: CASSYSETVNEKLFF. CDR3 sequence (DNA): TGTGCCAGCAGTTACTCGGAAACTGTGAATGAAAAACTGTTTTTT.

This sequence joins TRBV27 and TRBJ2-7; no clear D gene. Trimming cost V 4 bases and J 0 bases, with 13 bases left between them. This CDR3 is built from 15 residues. Per germline, CDR1 MNHEY and CDR2 SMNVEV (reference sequence). The CDR3 here is CASSWGGSSSYEQYF. The CDR3 DNA is TGTGCCAGCAGTTGGGGTGGATCTAGCTCCTACGAGCAGTACTTC.

The chain uses TRBV7-6 and TRBJ2-7, with 10 bases lining up with TRBD1. J lost 4 bases, V lost 5 bases, and 14 bases had no gene match. CDR3 length: 17 residues. Germline V gene sequence: CDR1 SGHVS, CDR2 FNYEAQ. The CDR3 sequence: CASSPRGDRGQGYEQYF. In DNA, the CDR3 is TGTGCCAGCAGCCCGCGAGGGGATAGGGGACAGGGGTACGAGCAGTACTTC.